The present entry profiles one TCR beta chain with its context. These data belong to a study of cytomegalovirus exposure and HLA in healthy donors. A multiplex PCR was run with 60 Vbeta primers and 13 Jbeta primers. Sequencing was performed with immunoSEQ multiplex PCR; in TCRdb, only in-frame clones are kept and a portion is missing. This repertoire shows 150,000 or so clones, 77% found once; its top ten account for roughly 4.3%. Sequenced material: PBMCs. The sequence derives from a male donor in good health and CMV-seronegative.

The CDR3 spells CASSSYSYEQYF. The CDR3 region has the DNA TGCGCCAGCAGCTCCTACTCCTACGAGCAGTACTTC. The genes are TRBV5-1 and TRBJ2-7; D gene ambiguous. Germline V gives CDR1 SGHRS, CDR2 YFSETQ. V lost 3 bases and J lost 0, with 4 bases in between. The CDR3 spans 12 residues. The complete variable domain, with remaining parts taken from reference TRBV5-1 and TRBJ2-7, reads KAGVTQTPRYLIKTRGQQVTLSCSPISGHRSVSWYQQTPGQGLQFLFEYFSETQRNKGNFPGRFSGRQFSNSRSEMNVSTLELGDSALYLCASSSYSYEQYFGPGTRLTVT.